This T cell receptor beta chain comes out of a study of blood T cell repertoires in COVID-19. Study information: The study drew acute and convalescent COVID-19 samples from the United States, Italy and Spain. T cells, B-cell-depleted T cells, or PBMCs provided the cDNA or gDNA that served as material.

The ends lost 4 bases at V and 0 bases at J; junction bases unmatched: 4. Germline lookup yields CDR1 MNHNS and CDR2 SASEGT. CDR3 length equals 16 residues. In the original processing: Reference gene primer amplification yielded estimated nucleated cell counts. Assay: immunoSEQ multiplex PCR; the TCRdb copy retains only in-frame clones and omits some. The V and J calls and clone size come from that table; D and trimming were worked out from the DNA. This table has 98,000 or so clones, approximately 88% appearing once. The chain links TRBV6-1 to TRBJ2-2; 8 positions match TRBD2. The sequenced material came from peripheral blood. The receptor was isolated from a man in his sixties with acute or convalescent COVID-19. The DNA of the CDR3 is TGTGCCAGCAGTGCTACTAGCGGCTCGAACACCGGGGAGCTGTTTTTT. Translated, it gives CASSATSGSNTGELFF.